The next 26 T cell receptor beta chains were all read from a single sample in a study of response to subunit inactivated influenza vaccine. TCRdb analysed the RT-PCR reads with MiXCR anew, one entry per CDR3 protein. The profile covers 400,000 to 550,000 distinct CDR3 sequences, with roughly 25% appearing a single time and 1.9% taken by the ten largest. The input for sequencing was CD4+ T cells sorted from PBMCs, taken around 5 days after vaccination. The receptors were sampled from a man aged 45-65 years who received an inactivated influenza vaccine.

The V call is TRBV5-4, the J call TRBJ1-6, with D tentatively TRBD1 (6 bases). Trimming shortened V by 2 bases and J by 2 bases, and 8 bases separated the two germline ends. This CDR3 has 15 residues. The V gene's germline CDR1 is SGHNT and CDR2 YYREEE (reference sequence). The CDR3 reads CASSLGGTYNSPLHF. DNA for the CDR3: TGTGCCAGCAGCTTAGGGGGGACCTATAATTCACCCCTCCACTTT.

The chain has TRBV4-3 and TRBJ2-1; D call uncertain. CDR3 length: 14 amino acids. V was shortened by 3 bases and J by 7 bases, with 13 bases between the two germline ends. CDR1 is LGHNA and CDR2 is YSLEER in the germline V gene. Here the CDR3 reads CASSQAKLGNEQFF. The CDR3 DNA follows: TGCGCCAGCAGCCAGGCGAAGCTGGGGAATGAGCAGTTCTTC.

The genes are TRBV5-5 and TRBJ2-3, with 7 bases lining up with TRBD1. Germline lookup yields CDR1 SGHKS and CDR2 YYEKEE (reference sequence). This CDR3 has 15 residues. Losses at the gene ends were 4 bases for V and 5 bases for J; bases not matched to a gene: 10. In nucleotides, the CDR3 is TGTGCCAGCAGCACGGACAGGAACCGAGGAGATACGCAGTATTTT. Its protein is CASSTDRNRGDTQYF. Drawing the rest from reference TRBV5-5 and TRBJ2-3, the complete variable domain is DAGVTQSPTHLIKTRGQQVTLRCSPISGHKSVSWYQQVLGQGPQFIFQYYEKEERGRGNFPDRFSARQFPNYSSELNVNALLLGDSALYLCASSTDRNRGDTQYFGPGTRLTVL.

This clonotype turned up a few times. The chain is built from TRBV15 and TRBJ1-5; a possible D gene is TRBD1 (5 bases). CDR1 and CDR2 from the germline V gene are LNHNV and YYDKDF (reference sequence). The CDR3 covers 18 residues. Deletions cut 5 bases from V and 1 base from J, with 21 bases between. Here the CDR3 reads CATSRGISRGASNQPQHF. CDR3 coding DNA: TGTGCCACCAGCCGGGGGATTTCAAGGGGCGCGAGCAATCAGCCCCAGCATTTT.

This clonotype was detected only a few times. The rearrangement links TRBV20-1 to TRBJ2-7, with 8 bases lining up with TRBD1. Germline V CDR1 and CDR2: DFQATT, SNEGSKA (reference sequence). This CDR3 spans 13 amino acids. Germline trimming cut 5 bases from V and 4 bases from J; bases unmatched to any gene: 7. The CDR3, as DNA: TGCAGTGCTCCAGGACAGGGAGCGTACGAGCAGTACTTC. Translation gives CSAPGQGAYEQYF.

The genes are TRBV9 and TRBJ2-1; 11 bases are shared with TRBD1. Germline V lookup: CDR1 SGDLS, CDR2 YYNGEE. V shed 0 bases and J 7 bases; nucleotides not matched to a gene: 6. The CDR3 has 16 residues. The CDR3 spells CASSVAGGTGGNEQFF. The CDR3 DNA reads TGTGCCAGCAGCGTAGCCGGCGGGACAGGGGGAAATGAGCAGTTCTTC.

This clonotype was counted between two and nine times. J is TRBJ2-1 and V is TRBV5-1, with 15 bases aligning to TRBD2. Trimming took 2 bases from V and 10 from J; bases not matched to a gene: 10. The CDR3 spans 17 residues. The germline CDR1 and CDR2 sequences are SGHRS and YFSETQ. The CDR3 region has the DNA TGCGCCAGCAGCTTTACCAGGACTAGCGGGGGGGCTCGAGAGCAGTTCTTC. It is translated as CASSFTRTSGGAREQFF.

The sample holds a few counts of this clonotype. V usage is TRBV7-8 and J usage is TRBJ2-3; the D gene is possibly TRBD1 (6 bases). Trimming left V 4 bases short and J 6 bases short, with 11 bases between. Germline V gives CDR1 SGHVS, CDR2 FQNEAQ. CDR3 length: 13 residues. CDR3 amino acids: CASSYGQTDTQYF. The CDR3 coding sequence is TGTGCCAGCAGCTACGGACAGACCGATACGCAGTATTTT.

This clonotype has only a few counts. CDR3 sequence: CASKKAPEPYNEQFF. CDR3 DNA sequence: TGTGCCAGCAAAAAGGCACCGGAACCCTACAATGAGCAGTTCTTC. The gene calls are TRBV6-1 and TRBJ2-1; D is unresolved. Trimming pared 7 bases from V and 2 bases from J, leaving 15 bases between. CDR1 and CDR2 (germline): MNHNS, SASEGT. The CDR3 is 15 amino acids.

This clonotype turned up a few times. The chain has TRBV20-1 and TRBJ2-3; D might be TRBD1 (6 bases). The CDR3 consists of 13 residues. Trimming removed 3 bases at V and 3 bases at J, with 10 bases between. Germline V gene data show CDR1 as DFQATT and CDR2 as SNEGSKA (reference sequence). CDR3 residues: CSASQGTTDTQYF. CDR3 in DNA: TGCAGTGCTAGTCAGGGGACGACAGATACGCAGTATTTT.

This clonotype appeared many times. The V call is TRBV10-3, the J call TRBJ2-3; 8 bases map to TRBD2. Germline values: CDR1 ENHRY, CDR2 SYGVKD. The CDR3 consists of 16 residues. The trim removed 0 bases at V and 2 bases at J, leaving 4 bases unmatched. CDR3 DNA: TGTGCCATCAGTGAGTCGAACGGGGGGGCCACAGATACGCAGTATTTT. This sequence encodes CAISESNGGATDTQYF.

This clonotype appeared many times. The chain joins TRBV29-1 to TRBJ1-3, with D unclear. The CDR3 is 14 amino acids. In germline, CDR1 is SQVTM, CDR2 ANQGSEA. Trimming pared 4 bases from V and 4 bases from J, leaving 14 bases between. The CDR3 DNA is TGCAGCGTTGTTCGCTTGGTAGAAGGAAACACCATATATTTT. This codes for CSVVRLVEGNTIYF.

The rearrangement joins TRBV29-1 to TRBJ2-5; possible D gene TRBD2, 5 bases. The V end lost 4 bases, the J end lost 5 bases, and 5 bases lay between the germline ends. The CDR3 is made up of 10 amino acids. Per germline, CDR1 SQVTM and CDR2 ANQGSEA. In nucleotides, the CDR3 is TGCAGCGTTGGAGGGGAGACCCAGTACTTC. Translation gives CSVGGETQYF.

This rearrangement joins TRBV29-1 to TRBJ1-1; D not certain. The V gene lost 4 bases and the J gene lost 1 base, with 10 bases spanning the gap. The CDR3 runs 13 residues. Germline-derived CDR1 and CDR2 are SQVTM and ANQGSEA. In DNA form, the CDR3 reads TGCAGCGTTGCTAAACAGAGGAACACTGAAGCTTTCTTT. Translating it yields CSVAKQRNTEAFF.

In its sample, this clonotype was seen a few times. One end of the junction does not line up with germline, which may come from a read error. The rearrangement uses TRBV28 and TRBJ2-1, with 11 nucleotides matching TRBD2. Per germline, CDR1 MDHEN and CDR2 SYDVKM. The CDR3 has 12 residues. CDR3 DNA: TGTGCCAGCAGTCCTCGGACTAGCGGGCCATCCTTC. It translates to CASSPRTSGPSF.

This clonotype showed up just a few times. V and J are TRBV6-5 and TRBJ2-7; TRBD1 agrees at 9 bases. With 2 bases clipped from V and 6 bases from J, the junction kept 8 bases outside the gene matches. The CDR3 runs 15 residues. The V gene's germline CDR1 is MNHEY and CDR2 SVGAGI. CDR3 protein: CASSYTDRGAGEQYF. The CDR3 DNA follows: TGTGCCAGCAGTTACACGGACAGGGGAGCGGGCGAGCAGTACTTC.

The V gene is TRBV7-2, the J gene TRBJ2-3; 12 nucleotides align to TRBD2. V was pared by 5 bases and J by 5 bases, with 8 bases of the junction left unmatched. Germline CDR1 SGHTA, CDR2 FQGNSA. CDR3 length equals 16 residues. CDR3 protein: CASSIPSGRAQDTQYF. Here the CDR3 DNA reads TGTGCCAGCAGCATACCTAGCGGGAGGGCCCAAGATACGCAGTATTTT.

This chain joins TRBV7-2 and TRBJ2-5; no clear D. The V gene lost 5 bases and the J gene lost 1 base, with 14 bases spanning the gap. CDR3 length equals 15 residues. CDR1 and CDR2 (germline): SGHTA, FQGNSA. CDR3 nucleotide sequence: TGTGCCAGCAGCCTCCAGGCAGCCGCCCAAGAGACCCAGTACTTC. Protein product: CASSLQAAAQETQYF.

The chain has TRBV20-1 and TRBJ2-7, with D possibly matching TRBD1 (6 bases). Germline values: CDR1 DFQATT, CDR2 SNEGSKA (reference sequence). The CDR3 runs 12 residues. The V end was cut by 8 bases, the J end by 3 bases, with 14 bases between. Here the CDR3 DNA reads TGCAGTACCACAGGGAGAGACTACGAGCAGTACTTC. The encoded protein is CSTTGRDYEQYF.

In this sample, this clonotype turned up a few times. The rearrangement joins TRBV29-1 to TRBJ2-2; 7 positions match TRBD1. CDR1 SQVTM and CDR2 ANQGSEA come from the germline V gene. The ends lost 7 bases at V and 8 bases at J; junction bases unmatched: 10. This CDR3 has 13 residues. Here the CDR3 reads CSAGDSLDGELFF. The DNA for the CDR3 is TGCAGCGCCGGGGACAGTTTGGATGGGGAGCTGTTTTTT.

The CDR3 bases are TGTGCCAGCAGGCTGGCAGACCTTCCGGGGACCCAGTACTTC. Translation gives CASRLADLPGTQYF. This sequence joins TRBV5-5 and TRBJ2-5; D ambiguous. Trimming left V 5 bases short and J 7 bases short, with 18 bases between. The germline V gene has CDR1 SGHKS and CDR2 YYEKEE (reference sequence). The CDR3 runs 14 residues. The full variable domain, its missing parts supplied by reference TRBV5-5 and TRBJ2-5, is DAGVTQSPTHLIKTRGQQVTLRCSPISGHKSVSWYQQVLGQGPQFIFQYYEKEERGRGNFPDRFSARQFPNYSSELNVNALLLGDSALYLCASRLADLPGTQYFGPGTRLLVL.

This clonotype was recorded at least ten times. The chain links TRBV12-3 or TRBV12-4 to TRBJ1-1; 7 bases fit TRBD1. V gave up 5 bases and J gave up 2 bases; unmatched junction bases: 8. This CDR3 has 15 amino acids. The CDR3 region is CASSPLQGLNTEAFF. As DNA, the CDR3 is TGTGCCAGCAGTCCCCTACAGGGGTTAAACACTGAAGCTTTCTTT.

Many counts were recorded for this clonotype. This rearrangement joins TRBV18 to TRBJ2-7; D is ambiguous. Per the germline V gene, CDR1 is KGHSH and CDR2 is LQKENI. There are 13 residues in the CDR3. Trimming cost V 5 bases and J 0 bases, with 8 bases left between them. CDR3 nucleotides: TGTGCCAGCTCAATGGACCTCTCCTACGAGCAGTACTTC. Protein: CASSMDLSYEQYF.

Only a few counts were recorded for this clonotype. The chain has TRBV4-3 and TRBJ1-1; D not resolved. CDR1 is LGHNA, CDR2 YSLEER, per germline. This CDR3 has 14 residues. The germline V and J ends were trimmed by 0 bases and 7 bases, with 12 bases remaining between them. The CDR3: CASSQEAGRGEAFF. As DNA, the CDR3 is TGCGCCAGCAGCCAAGAAGCTGGACGGGGTGAAGCTTTCTTT.

The rearrangement uses TRBV7-2 and TRBJ2-2; D remains unclear. The germline gives CDR1 SGHTA, CDR2 FQGNSA. Trimming took 2 bases from V and 3 from J, leaving 7 bases between them. The CDR3 is 14 amino acids. The CDR3 DNA is TGTGCCAGCAGCTTACAGCAGGACACCGGGGAGCTGTTTTTT. Its translation: CASSLQQDTGELFF.

The chain combines TRBV6-2 or TRBV6-3 with TRBJ2-6; 7 nucleotides agree with TRBD1. The germline V gene encodes CDR1 MNHEY and CDR2 SVGEGT. The V segment lost 2 bases and the J segment 0 bases; nucleotides outside the gene matches: 4. CDR3 size: 17 residues. The CDR3: CASSYGTAVSGANVLTF. The DNA of the CDR3 is TGTGCCAGCAGTTACGGGACAGCGGTCTCTGGGGCCAACGTCCTGACTTTC.